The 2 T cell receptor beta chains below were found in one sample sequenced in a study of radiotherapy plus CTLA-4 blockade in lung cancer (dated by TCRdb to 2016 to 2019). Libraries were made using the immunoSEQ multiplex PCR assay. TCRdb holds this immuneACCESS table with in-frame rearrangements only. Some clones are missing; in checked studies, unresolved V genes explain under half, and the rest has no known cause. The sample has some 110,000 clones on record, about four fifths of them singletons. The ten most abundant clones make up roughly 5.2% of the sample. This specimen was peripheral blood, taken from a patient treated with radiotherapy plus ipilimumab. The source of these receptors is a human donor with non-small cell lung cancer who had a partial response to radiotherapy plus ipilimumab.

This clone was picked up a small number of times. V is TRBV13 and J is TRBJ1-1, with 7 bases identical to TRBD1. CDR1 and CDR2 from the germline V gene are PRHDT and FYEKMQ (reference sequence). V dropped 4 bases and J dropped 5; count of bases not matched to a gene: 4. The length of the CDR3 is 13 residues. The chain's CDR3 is CASSSKTGTEAFF. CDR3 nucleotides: TGTGCCAGCAGCTCCAAGACAGGGACTGAAGCTTTCTTT.

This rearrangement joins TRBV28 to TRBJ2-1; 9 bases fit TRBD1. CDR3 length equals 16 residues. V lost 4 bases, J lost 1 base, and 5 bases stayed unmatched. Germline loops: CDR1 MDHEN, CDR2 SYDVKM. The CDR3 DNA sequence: TGTGCCAGCAGTTCGGCCGGGACAGGGTCCTACAATGAGCAGTTCTTC. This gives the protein CASSSAGTGSYNEQFF.